A selection of T cell receptor beta chains follows, all from one sample in a study of cytomegalovirus exposure and HLA in healthy donors. Generated by immunoSEQ multiplex PCR, the TCRdb table keeps only in-frame clones and is missing some. The sample data list 96,000 or so clones. Input material: PBMCs. The source is a girl between 5 and 17 years old in good health and CMV-seropositive. The CDR3 runs from the conserved cysteine through the conserved F or W. A D gene is named only where the DNA matches it firmly.

>TRBJ2-5|14|TRBD2|TRBV4-2
CASSPGTNQETQHF
TGTGCCAGCAGCCCCGGGACTAACCAAGAGACCCAGCACTTC
>TRBJ2-2|14|TRBD2|TRBV2
CASWGGLVAGELFF
TGTGCCAGCTGGGGAGGGTTGGTTGCCGGGGAGCTGTTTTTT
>TRBJ1-1|12|NA|TRBV10-3
CAISESRIEAFF
TGTGCCATCAGTGAGTCGAGAATTGAAGCTTTCTTT
>TRBJ2-1|19|TRBD2|TRBV4-1
CASSQVSPRTSGGTNEQFF
TGCGCCAGCAGCCAAGTTTCCCCAAGGACTAGCGGGGGGACTAATGAGCAGTTCTTC
>TRBJ1-5|14|TRBD1|TRBV19
CASSGTGSNQPQHF
TGTGCCAGTAGTGGGACAGGGAGCAATCAGCCCCAGCATTTT
>TRBJ1-5|13|NA|TRBV2
CASSESRDQPQHF
TGTGCCAGCAGTGAAAGCCGTGATCAGCCCCAGCATTTT
>TRBJ1-2|12|TRBD1|TRBV30
CAKGQGGRGYTF
TGTGCCAAGGGACAGGGGGGTAGAGGCTACACCTTC
>TRBJ2-7|13|TRBD1|TRBV19
CASSGKGANEQYF
TGTGCCAGTAGCGGAAAGGGGGCCAACGAGCAGTACTTC
>TRBJ1-1|16|NA|TRBV13
CASSSEWREENTEAFF
TGTGCCAGCAGCTCCGAGTGGAGGGAAGAGAACACTGAAGCTTTCTTT
>TRBJ1-4|15|NA|TRBV2
CASSPGGARTEKLFF
TGTGCCAGCAGTCCCGGTGGGGCCCGTACGGAAAAACTGTTTTTT
>TRBJ2-3|15|NA|TRBV6-5
CASSYIGVSTDTQYF
TGTGCCAGCAGTTACATCGGGGTGAGCACAGATACGCAGTATTTT
>TRBJ2-3|11|TRBD2|TRBV27
CARRKRGGEYF
TGTGCCAGAAGGAAGCGGGGGGGCGAATATTTT
>TRBJ2-1|16|TRBD2|TRBV15
CATSRTAGGHYNEQFF
TGTGCCACCAGCAGAACAGCGGGGGGGCATTACAATGAGCAGTTCTTC
>TRBJ2-2|14|TRBD1|TRBV5-1
CASSLLDRTGELFF
TGCGCCAGCAGCCTTCTGGACAGGACCGGGGAGCTGTTTTTT
>TRBJ1-2|13|TRBD1|TRBV18
CASSRTGGSVYTF
TGTGCCAGCTCACGTACAGGGGGGTCCGTCTACACCTTC
>TRBJ2-2|17|NA|TRBV5-1
CASSISAERPNTGELFF
TGCGCCAGCAGCATCTCGGCGGAACGCCCGAACACCGGGGAGCTGTTTTTT
>TRBJ2-2|15|NA|TRBV5-6
CASSLASRRTGELFF
TGTGCCAGCAGCTTGGCCTCCCGGCGGACCGGGGAGCTGTTTTTT
>TRBJ1-6|13|NA|TRBV6-4
CASSEAGNSPLHF
TGTGCCAGCAGTGAAGCAGGAAATTCACCCCTCCACTTT
>TRBJ1-2|15|TRBD1|TRBV28
CASREPGTGVGGYTF
TGTGCCAGCAGAGAGCCCGGGACAGGGGTTGGAGGCTACACCTTC
>TRBJ2-2|14|NA|TRBV5-1
CASSPPSTFGELFF
TGCGCCAGCAGCCCACCCTCGACATTTGGGGAGCTGTTTTTT
>TRBJ1-5|16|TRBD1|TRBV7-6
CASSLGTGFDNQPQHF
TGTGCCAGCAGCTTGGGGACAGGGTTCGACAATCAGCCCCAGCATTTT
>TRBJ1-4|16|TRBD1|TRBV6-5
CASSYSTGTGNEKLFF
TGTGCCAGCAGTTACTCGACCGGGACAGGGAACGAAAAACTGTTTTTT
>TRBJ1-1|15|NA|TRBV6-5
CASSYAVRGDTEAFF
TGTGCCAGCAGTTACGCGGTCAGGGGAGACACTGAAGCTTTCTTT
>TRBJ1-1|14|TRBD1|TRBV7-9
CASSPGQRDTEAFF
TGTGCCAGCAGCCCGGGACAGCGGGACACTGAAGCTTTCTTT
>TRBJ2-1|14|NA|TRBV5-6
CASSLSRVVNEQFF
TGTGCCAGCAGCTTGAGTCGAGTCGTGAATGAGCAGTTCTTC
>TRBJ2-1|13|NA|TRBV27
CASSLSRNNEQFF
TGTGCCAGCAGTTTATCCAGAAACAATGAGCAGTTCTTC
>TRBJ2-3|12|NA|TRBV13
CASSPGADTQYF
TGTGCCAGCAGCCCCGGGGCAGATACGCAGTATTTT
>TRBJ1-1|15|NA|TRBV5-1
CASSKTETPITEAFF
TGCGCCAGCAGCAAGACCGAGACACCTATAACTGAAGCTTTCTTT
>TRBJ2-3|13|TRBD2|TRBV18
CASSLSGGDTQYF
TGTGCCAGCTCCCTTAGCGGGGGAGATACGCAGTATTTT
>TRBJ1-4|14|NA|TRBV28
CASRPGREGEKLFF
TGTGCCAGCAGGCCGGGACGGGAGGGAGAAAAACTGTTTTTT
>TRBJ2-7|14|TRBD1|TRBV19
CASSATDRAYEQYF
TGTGCCAGTAGTGCCACGGACAGGGCCTACGAGCAGTACTTC
>TRBJ2-7|13|NA|TRBV6-5
CASSSLPGSEQYF
TGTGCCAGCAGTTCCCTGCCGGGGTCCGAGCAGTACTTC